Presented here are 12 T cell receptor beta chains from one specimen sequenced in a study of blood T cell repertoires in COVID-19. Sequencing used immunoSEQ multiplex PCR; TCRdb keeps in-frame clones, though not all of them. This sample has fewer than 350,000 clones, with approximately 89% found just once. Sequences were obtained from peripheral blood. The receptors derive from a woman in her 30s with COVID-19, enrolled during active disease.

A single count supports this clone. The chain joins TRBV13 to TRBJ2-2; no firm D call. Germline V lookup: CDR1 PRHDT, CDR2 FYEKMQ (reference sequence). V shed 4 bases and J shed 2 bases, with 8 bases lying between them. The CDR3 spans 14 residues. CDR3 sequence (DNA): TGTGCCAGCAGCTACCGCGCCAACACCGGGGAGCTGTTTTTT. It translates to CASSYRANTGELFF.

The chain joins TRBV4-3 to TRBJ1-3; D remains ambiguous. In germline, CDR1 is LGHNA, CDR2 YSLEER. Trimming shortened V by 0 bases and J by 3 bases, and 9 bases separated the two germline ends. CDR3 length: 15 amino acids. This chain's CDR3 is CASSQDFGDGNTIYF. The CDR3 DNA is TGCGCCAGCAGCCAAGATTTCGGGGATGGAAACACCATATATTTT.

CDR3 region: CASSYGALYGYTF. The CDR3 region has the DNA TGTGCCAGCAGTTACGGGGCGCTCTATGGCTACACCTTC. The V call is TRBV6-5, the J call TRBJ1-2, with D possibly TRBD1 on 5 matching bases. The V gene's germline CDR1 is MNHEY and CDR2 SVGAGI. Trimming removed 2 bases at V and 4 bases at J, with 8 bases between. The CDR3 is made up of 13 amino acids.

This rearrangement joins TRBV4-1 to TRBJ2-7; 10 bases fit TRBD2. V dropped 4 bases and J dropped 3; count of bases not matched to a gene: 6. This CDR3 spans 15 amino acids. Germline V gene lookup returns CDR1 MGHRA and CDR2 YSYEKL. The CDR3 is CASSLIAGGGYEQYF. The CDR3 DNA reads as TGCGCCAGCAGCCTAATAGCGGGGGGAGGCTACGAGCAGTACTTC.

The rearrangement joins TRBV19 to TRBJ1-5; D is uncertain. V lost 7 bases and J 3 bases, leaving 13 bases between the germline ends. CDR1 and CDR2 from the germline V gene are LNHDA and SQIVND (reference sequence). The CDR3 is made up of 14 amino acids. The CDR3 DNA sequence: TGTGCCAGTACCCTGACGGAGACCAATCAGCCCCAGCATTTT. This gives the protein CASTLTETNQPQHF.

The rearrangement uses TRBV18 and TRBJ2-1; 8 bases match TRBD2. V lost 3 bases, J lost 0 bases, and 7 bases stayed unmatched. The CDR3 has 17 residues. The V gene's germline CDR1 is KGHSH and CDR2 LQKENI. The CDR3 region is CASSPYSGVSSYNEQFF. The CDR3 bases are TGTGCCAGCTCACCGTATAGCGGGGTCAGCTCCTACAATGAGCAGTTCTTC.

V gene TRBV4-2 combines with J gene TRBJ2-5; D gene ambiguous. The CDR3 extends over 12 amino acids. V lost 3 bases, J lost 3 bases, and 5 bases lay in between. CDR1 and CDR2 (germline): LGHNA, YNFKEQ. The CDR3 DNA reads as TGTGCCAGCAGCCAGACAAAAGAGACCCAGTACTTC. Translation gives CASSQTKETQYF.

This chain joins TRBV11-3 and TRBJ2-3; tentatively, D is TRBD2 (6 bases). The CDR3 has 14 amino acids. Per the germline V gene, CDR1 is SGHNT and CDR2 is YENEEA. The V gene lost 4 bases and the J gene lost 3 bases, with 11 bases spanning the gap. The CDR3 DNA reads as TGTGCCAGCAGCTCCACTCGGGGGACAGATACGCAGTATTTT. As protein: CASSSTRGTDTQYF.

V usage is TRBV11-3 and J usage is TRBJ2-1, with a possible D match to TRBD2 (5 bases). Deletions cut 3 bases from V and 8 bases from J, with 17 bases between. Per germline, CDR1 SGHNT and CDR2 YENEEA. The CDR3 loop spans 15 amino acids. The DNA of the CDR3 is TGTGCCAGCAGCTTTAAGCGGCCGCCATCGGATGAGCAGTTCTTC. As protein: CASSFKRPPSDEQFF.

A few counts support this clone. The chain is built from TRBV9 and TRBJ2-7; the match to TRBD1 covers 8 bases. The CDR3 loop spans 15 amino acids. V gave up 0 bases and J gave up 4 bases; unmatched junction bases: 6. CDR1 and CDR2 from the germline V gene are SGDLS and YYNGEE. The CDR3 DNA follows: TGTGCCAGCAGCGTAGCTCCAGGGGGCTGGTACGAGCAGTACTTC. It specifies CASSVAPGGWYEQYF.

This clone has just one count. This CDR3 reads CASQIRGNYGYTF. CDR3 DNA: TGTGCCAGCCAAATTCGAGGGAACTATGGCTACACCTTC. V usage is TRBV2 and J usage is TRBJ1-2; D uncertain. V was shortened by 8 bases and J by 2 bases, with 12 bases between the two germline ends. Germline V gives CDR1 SNHLY, CDR2 FYNNEI. The CDR3 length is 13 residues.

The V gene is TRBV9, the J gene TRBJ2-5, with TRBD2 identical over 10 bases. The junction had 11 bases not matched to a gene; V was cut back by 4 bases and J by 5 bases. CDR1 SGDLS and CDR2 YYNGEE come from the germline V gene. CDR3 length: 16 residues. CDR3 nucleotides: TGTGCCAGCAGCCCCGGACTAGCGGTGTCTCGGGAGACCCAGTACTTC. Its protein product is CASSPGLAVSRETQYF.